The rows below give T cell receptor beta chains drawn from one sample of a study of blood T cells in healthy people across ages. TCRdb re-analysed the 5' RACE reads in MiXCR, keeping a single row per CDR3 protein. Seen here are fewer than 900,000 distinct CDR3 sequences, roughly 45% observed once, and the top ten hold around 20%. The sequenced material came from blood. Receptor source: a woman between 55 and 75 years old in good health. Both conserved end residues are part of each CDR3. D genes are given only for firm matches. Not every row has a clone size; where given, it reads once, few, many or a size class.

TRBJ1-6,-,-,TRBV5-1,16,CASSFWGSSYNSPLHF,TGCGCCAGCAGCTTTTGGGGAAGTTCCTATAATTCACCCCTCCACTTT
TRBJ2-1,-,few,TRBV7-2,16,CASRPILGQAYNEQFF,TGTGCCAGCAGGCCAATTCTAGGTCAGGCCTACAATGAGCAGTTCTTC
TRBJ1-1,-,-,TRBV28,14,CASIRPLMNTEAFF,TGTGCCAGCATACGGCCCCTAATGAACACTGAAGCTTTCTTT
TRBJ2-7,-,-,TRBV20-1,13,CSARDRTSYEQYF,TGCAGTGCTAGAGACAGGACCTCCTACGAGCAGTACTTC
TRBJ2-3,-,-,TRBV28,16,CASSSDRATYIDTQYF,TGTGCCAGCAGCTCGGACAGAGCCACGTACATAGATACGCAGTATTTT
TRBJ2-7,TRBD2,few,TRBV9,16,CASSVDSGGSAYEQYF,TGTGCCAGCAGCGTAGACAGCGGGGGGAGCGCGTACGAGCAGTACTTC
TRBJ1-2,-,-,TRBV5-6,13,CACRDYINYGYTF,TGTGCCTGCAGGGACTACATTAACTATGGCTACACCTTC
TRBJ2-1,-,-,TRBV6-6,15,CASSYVKGPGNEQFF,TGTGCCAGCAGTTACGTGAAGGGGCCAGGAAATGAGCAGTTCTTC
TRBJ2-1,-,-,TRBV4-3,14,CASSQDTSFYEQFF,TGCGCCAGCAGCCAAGACACTAGTTTCTATGAGCAGTTCTTC
TRBJ2-1,-,many,TRBV7-2,15,CASSSGGTAYNEQFF,TGTGCCAGCAGCTCGGGTGGGACTGCCTACAATGAGCAGTTCTTC
TRBJ2-5,TRBD1,few,TRBV29-1,14,CSVGARTGEETQYF,TGCAGCGTTGGGGCCCGGACAGGGGAAGAGACCCAGTACTTC
TRBJ2-1,TRBD2,-,TRBV6-6,16,CASSYHPRENYNEQFF,TGTGCCAGCAGTTACCATCCGCGGGAGAACTACAATGAGCAGTTCTTC
TRBJ2-1,-,few,TRBV20-1,16,CSARSGGSPVYNEQFF,TGCAGTGCTAGATCGGGCGGGTCACCCGTCTACAATGAGCAGTTCTTC
TRBJ2-4,TRBD1,-,TRBV7-8,16,CASTSGQGLSKNIQYF,TGTGCCAGCACCTCGGGACAGGGGTTATCCAAAAACATTCAGTACTTC
TRBJ1-2,-,-,TRBV3-1,14,CASSRSEGAGGYTF,TGTGCCAGCAGCAGGTCGGAGGGAGCTGGGGGCTACACCTTC
TRBJ1-5,TRBD1,few,TRBV5-6,16,CASSSTGTGDNQPQHF,TGTGCCAGCAGCAGCACCGGGACAGGGGATAATCAGCCCCAGCATTTT
TRBJ2-7,-,-,TRBV12-3/TRBV12-4,12,CASSFYSPEQYF,TGTGCCAGCAGTTTTTATTCTCCCGAGCAGTACTTC
TRBJ2-3,TRBD2,-,TRBV7-3,17,CASRQGTGLAATDTQYF,TGTGCCAGCAGACAGGGGACGGGACTAGCGGCCACAGATACGCAGTATTTT
TRBJ2-7,-,few,TRBV20-1,15,CSAPVGGGHWNEQYF,TGCAGTGCCCCAGTAGGGGGGGGCCATTGGAACGAGCAGTACTTC
TRBJ1-1,TRBD1,-,TRBV3-1,14,CASRTTGGNTEAFF,TGTGCCAGCCGGACCACAGGGGGGAACACTGAAGCTTTCTTT
TRBJ2-7,-,few,TRBV7-8,13,CASSRGTSYEQYF,TGTGCCAGCAGCCGCGGGACATCCTACGAGCAGTACTTC
TRBJ1-1,-,once,TRBV5-1,15,CASSLAIGPSTEAFF,TGCGCCAGCAGCTTGGCAATAGGGCCGAGCACTGAAGCTTTCTTT
TRBJ2-1,TRBD2,few,TRBV3-1,12,CASSHRLAGQFF,TGTGCCAGCAGCCACAGACTAGCGGGGCAGTTCTTC
TRBJ1-2,-,-,TRBV5-1,12,CASSLEGYGCTF,TGCGCCAGCAGCTTGGAAGGCTATGGCTGCACCTTC
TRBJ2-1,TRBD2,few,TRBV24-1,16,CATSDRTSGSDNEQFF,TGTGCCACCAGTGATCGTACTAGCGGGAGCGACAATGAGCAGTTCTTC
TRBJ2-1,TRBD2,-,TRBV5-1,15,CASSPNGGANNEQFF,TGCGCCAGCAGCCCCAACGGGGGGGCCAACAATGAGCAGTTCTTC
TRBJ2-5,TRBD1,-,TRBV6-2/TRBV6-3,14,CASSYSGTGETQYF,TGTGCCAGCAGTTACTCTGGGACAGGAGAGACCCAGTACTTC
TRBJ2-1,TRBD2,many,TRBV7-2,15,CASSSFGGRYNEQFF,TGTGCCAGCAGCTCCTTTGGCGGGAGGTACAATGAGCAGTTCTTC
TRBJ2-7,-,-,TRBV10-3,14,CAISEDGPRGERYF,TGTGCCATCAGTGAGGACGGACCTAGGGGCGAGCGGTACTTC
TRBJ1-4,TRBD1,-,TRBV28,16,CASSSRDRGPNEKLFF,TGTGCCAGCAGCTCCCGGGACAGGGGCCCTAATGAAAAACTGTTTTTT
TRBJ2-7,TRBD2,-,TRBV6-2/TRBV6-3,18,CASSYSYRVGLAAYEQYF,TGTGCCAGCAGTTACTCGTACCGAGTGGGACTAGCGGCCTACGAGCAGTACTTC
TRBJ2-5,-,-,TRBV7-9,15,CASSFPGGDQETQYF,TGTGCCAGCAGCTTCCCAGGAGGGGACCAAGAGACCCAGTACTTC
TRBJ2-7,-,-,TRBV4-3,17,CASSQDLVMTRSYEQYF,TGCGCCAGCAGCCAAGATTTAGTCATGACCCGGTCCTACGAGCAGTACTTC
TRBJ2-7,-,few,TRBV20-1,12,CSARPSNYEQYF,TGCAGTGCTCGGCCCTCTAACTACGAGCAGTACTTC
TRBJ1-1,-,few,TRBV29-1,15,CSVPGRGKMNTEAFF,TGCAGCGTCCCTGGACGGGGCAAGATGAACACTGAAGCTTTCTTT
TRBJ2-7,-,-,TRBV20-1,13,CSARDPGLYEQYF,TGCAGTGCTAGAGATCCCGGGCTCTACGAGCAGTACTTC
TRBJ2-4,TRBD1,-,TRBV5-1,16,CASSFRPGQEFFGQYF,TGCGCCAGCAGCTTTCGACCGGGACAGGAATTTTTCGGGCAGTACTTC
TRBJ2-1,TRBD2,-,TRBV4-2,16,CASSQGPAGVPNEQFF,TGTGCCAGCAGCCAAGGCCCAGCGGGAGTCCCCAATGAGCAGTTCTTC
TRBJ2-5,-,-,TRBV20-1,12,CSARGGPETQYF,TGCAGTGCTAGGGGGGGGCCAGAGACCCAGTACTTC
TRBJ1-2,TRBD1,-,TRBV6-5,13,CASSATGNYGYTF,TGTGCCAGCAGTGCGACAGGGAACTATGGCTACACCTTC
TRBJ2-7,-,many,TRBV15,12,CATSRDRGEQYF,TGTGCCACCAGCAGAGATAGGGGAGAGCAGTACTTC
TRBJ1-1,-,once,TRBV5-1,14,CASSIDRLNTEAFF,TGCGCCAGCAGCATCGACAGGCTTAACACTGAAGCTTTCTTT
TRBJ1-2,-,few,TRBV12-3/TRBV12-4,12,CASSPDRDGYTF,TGTGCCAGCAGTCCTGACCGAGATGGCTACACCTTC
TRBJ2-7,TRBD2,-,TRBV3-1,16,CASSAGLAGGSYEQYF,TGTGCCAGCAGCGCGGGACTAGCGGGAGGCTCCTACGAGCAGTACTTC
TRBJ2-7,TRBD2,-,TRBV20-1,15,CSARLQSGAPYEQYF,TGCAGTGCTAGATTGCAGAGCGGGGCCCCCTACGAGCAGTACTTC
TRBJ2-3,TRBD1,once,TRBV7-2,19,CASSLAPGGVYSSTDTQYF,TGTGCCAGCAGCTTAGCCCCAGGGGGCGTTTACTCTAGCACAGATACGCAGTATTTT
TRBJ2-3,-,-,TRBV5-1,17,CASSFTGRITLIDTQYF,TGCGCCAGCAGCTTTACAGGGAGGATCACGCTGATAGATACGCAGTATTTT
TRBJ2-1,-,-,TRBV25-1,14,CASSEWGSGNEQFF,TGTGCCAGCAGTGAATGGGGTAGCGGCAATGAGCAGTTCTTC
TRBJ2-1,TRBD1,few,TRBV11-2,13,CASSQDRESEQFF,TGTGCCAGCAGCCAAGACAGGGAGAGTGAGCAGTTCTTC
TRBJ1-1,-,-,TRBV7-2,12,CASSARGTEAFF,TGTGCCAGCAGCGCCCGGGGTACTGAAGCTTTCTTT